Each of the 13 T cell receptor beta chains below was sequenced from the same sample in a study of T cells in Graves' hyperthyroidism and ophthalmopathy. The CDR3 regions of TCR beta were amplified from RNA transcripts. The HTBI primer set served for first-round RT-PCR of the TCR CDR3. TCRdb used MiXCR to reprocess the multiplex PCR reads, holding one entry per CDR3 protein. The sample lists 500,000 to 650,000 distinct CDR3 sequences; 12% to 15% were seen once. The sequenced sample consisted of blood. The receptors were sampled from a woman aged 40-49 years with Graves' hyperthyroidism.

This clonotype was seen many times. The CDR3 reads CASSQGGIQYF. For the CDR3, the DNA is TGTGCCAGCAGCCAGGGTGGCATTCAGTACTTC. The V call is TRBV7-2, the J call TRBJ2-4; TRBD1 is a possible D gene (5 bases). The CDR3 extends over 11 amino acids. Trimming cost V 5 bases and J 9 bases, with 8 bases left between them. Germline V gives CDR1 SGHTA, CDR2 FQGNSA.

This clonotype came up many times. J is TRBJ2-1 and V is TRBV27, with 8 positions matching TRBD2. Trimming took 10 bases from V and 2 from J; bases not matched to a gene: 4. This CDR3 has 13 amino acids. The germline V gene encodes CDR1 MNHEY and CDR2 SMNVEV (reference sequence). The CDR3 nucleotides read TGTGCCACCTATAGCGGGGCCTACAATGAGCAGTTCTTC. Protein sequence: CATYSGAYNEQFF.

This clonotype was observed at least ten times. This chain uses TRBV5-6 with TRBJ2-5, with TRBD2 identical over 7 bases. This CDR3 has 14 amino acids. V dropped 2 bases and J dropped 1; count of bases not matched to a gene: 2. The V gene's germline CDR1 is SGHDT and CDR2 YYEEEE. The CDR3 loop reads CASSFAGAQETQYF. The CDR3 DNA reads as TGTGCCAGCAGCTTCGCGGGAGCCCAAGAGACCCAGTACTTC.

This clonotype has a handful of counts. This chain connects TRBV3-1 to TRBJ2-5, with TRBD2 matching 11 bases. The CDR3 is 16 residues long. V dropped 0 bases and J dropped 6; count of bases not matched to a gene: 6. CDR1 is LGHDT and CDR2 is YNNKEL in the germline V gene (reference sequence). The CDR3 spells CASSQDRTSGRQTQYF. The CDR3 DNA reads as TGTGCCAGCAGCCAAGATAGAACTAGCGGGAGACAGACCCAGTACTTC.

This clonotype was seen ten or more times. The V gene is TRBV5-1, the J gene TRBJ1-1; D is possibly TRBD1 (5 bases). Germline loops: CDR1 SGHRS, CDR2 YFSETQ. Trimming shortened V by 5 bases and J by 2 bases, and 16 bases separated the two germline ends. CDR3 length: 15 amino acids. The CDR3 sequence is CASSYRGRENTEAFF. CDR3 in DNA: TGCGCCAGCAGTTATAGGGGACGGGAAAACACTGAAGCTTTCTTT.

This clonotype was recorded at least ten times. The chain has TRBV12-3 or TRBV12-4 and TRBJ1-1, with 12 bases identical to TRBD1. CDR3 length: 13 residues. With 11 bases clipped from V and 5 bases from J, the junction kept 6 bases outside the gene matches. CDR3 loop: CAGDRGLWTEAFF. The CDR3 DNA is TGTGCCGGGGACAGGGGGCTATGGACTGAAGCTTTCTTT.

V gene TRBV7-9 combines with J gene TRBJ1-2; a possible D gene is TRBD1 (5 bases). The CDR3 is 14 amino acids. In germline, CDR1 is SEHNR, CDR2 FQNEAQ (reference sequence). The V and J ends lost 5 bases and 4 bases respectively, with 14 bases between them. CDR3 bases: TGTGCCAGCAGCCCCGCGGGACCTGGCTATGGCTACACCTTC. This encodes CASSPAGPGYGYTF.

The gene calls are TRBV20-1 and TRBJ1-3, with 7 nucleotides matching TRBD1. Germline V gene data show CDR1 as DFQATT and CDR2 as SNEGSKA (reference sequence). The CDR3 totals 15 residues. V shed 3 bases and J 3 bases; nucleotides not matched to a gene: 8. CDR3 sequence reads: CSASGVGGDGNTIYF. The CDR3 DNA reads TGCAGTGCTAGCGGGGTAGGGGGCGATGGAAACACCATATATTTT.

This clonotype came up a few times. CDR3 bases: TGTGCCAGCAGAAGAAACAGGGAGGGGAACACTGAAGCTTTCTTT. This codes for CASRRNREGNTEAFF. The chain combines TRBV27 with TRBJ1-1; D is possibly TRBD1 (6 bases). Trimming removed 6 bases from V and 1 base from J, with 15 bases in between. The CDR3 sequence is 15 residues long. The germline CDR1 and CDR2 sequences are MNHEY and SMNVEV (reference sequence).

This clonotype has only a few counts. Being one base from a much bigger clone, this may be a read error. The chain joins TRBV7-2 to TRBJ1-1; D ambiguous. V lost 3 bases and J lost 5, with 16 bases in between. Looked up from germline, CDR1 is SGHTA and CDR2 is FQGNSA. This CDR3 is 15 amino acids long. For the CDR3, the DNA is TGTGCCAGCAGCTTCCTGTACACCTCGAGTACTGAAGCTTTCTTT. Its protein product is CASSFLYTSSTEAFF.

Regarding this clonotype: A much bigger clone sits one base away, suggesting this may be a read error. This chain connects TRBV12-3 or TRBV12-4 to TRBJ2-1; D remains unclear. Trimming left V 6 bases short and J 7 bases short, with 31 bases between. The CDR3 totals 19 residues. This CDR3 is CASSQMSYPYRWGRNEQFF. The CDR3 nucleotides read TGTGCCAGCAGCCAAATGAGTTACCCCTATAGGTGGGGTCGGAATGAGCAGTTCTTC.

This clonotype was recorded at least ten times. The genes are TRBV12-3 or TRBV12-4 and TRBJ1-1, with 7 bases identical to TRBD1. The CDR3 loop spans 14 amino acids. With V trimmed by 7 bases and J by 4 bases, 9 bases remained unmatched. The CDR3 nucleotides read TGTGCCAGCACCCCCCGGGACAGAGGCACTGAAGCTTTCTTT. This translates into CASTPRDRGTEAFF.

This clonotype was counted many times. CDR3 nucleotide sequence: TGTGCCTGGAGTGACCTCGGGACAGGCCAAGCTAACTATGGCTACACCTTC. It is translated as CAWSDLGTGQANYGYTF. The rearrangement joins TRBV30 to TRBJ1-2; 8 positions match TRBD1. Germline V gene lookup returns CDR1 GTSNPN and CDR2 SVGIG (reference sequence). This CDR3 is 17 amino acids long. The J segment lost 0 bases and the V segment lost 1 base, leaving 10 bases of the junction unmatched. The complete variable domain, with remaining parts taken from reference TRBV30 and TRBJ1-2, reads SQTIHQWPATLVQPVGSPLSLECTVEGTSNPNLYWYRQAAGRGLQLLFYSVGIGQISSEVPQNLSASRPQDRQFILSSKKLLLSDSGFYLCAWSDLGTGQANYGYTFGSGTRLTVV.